The 14 T cell receptor beta chains reported below all come from one sample, sequenced in a study of vaccination and CD4 T cells after COVID-19. No antigen is known for these receptors. The treatment was: approximately 11-day PBMC culture with coronavirus spike peptide pools or control peptides (ViraFEST assay). The Oncomine TCR Beta short-read assay sequenced DNA from cultured CD4+ T cells. TCRdb ran MiXCR on the PCR reads and lists one entry per CDR3 protein. The sample has around 13,000 distinct CDR3 sequences, around three fifths seen once. The sequenced material came from CD4+ T cells from blood, cultured in vitro. The source is a human donor who had recovered from COVID-19.

The chain's CDR3 is CASSRDRTETQYF. Written as DNA, the CDR3 is TGTGCCAGCAGTCGAGACAGGACGGAGACCCAGTACTTC. The rearrangement joins TRBV12-3 or TRBV12-4 to TRBJ2-5; D might be TRBD1 (6 bases). The CDR3 extends over 13 amino acids. The ends were cut back, 5 bases at V and 5 bases at J, with 12 bases in the middle.

This clonotype was counted a few times. This rearrangement joins TRBV6-1 to TRBJ2-5; TRBD2 might be the D (5 bases). CDR1 is MNHNS and CDR2 is SASEGT in the germline V gene. Trimming shortened V by 6 bases and J by 4 bases, and 15 bases separated the two germline ends. The CDR3 is 14 residues long. The CDR3 nucleotides are TGTGCCAGCAGGAACCGCCTCGGGGTAGAGACCCAGTACTTC. It is translated as CASRNRLGVETQYF.

This clonotype was seen a single time. V usage is TRBV30 and J usage is TRBJ2-1; 7 nucleotides match TRBD2. CDR3 length: 14 amino acids. J lost 4 bases, V lost 4 bases, and 7 bases had no gene match. Germline V gene lookup returns CDR1 GTSNPN and CDR2 SVGIG (reference sequence). The CDR3 region has the DNA TGTGCCTGGATTGCGGGAGCTCGTTACAATGAGCAGTTCTTC. Translating it yields CAWIAGARYNEQFF.

This clonotype occurred a few times. The chain links TRBV6-1 to TRBJ1-1, with 12 bases fitting TRBD1. V shed 3 bases and J 0 bases; nucleotides not matched to a gene: 5. This CDR3 has 17 amino acids. Germline assignment: CDR1 MNHNS and CDR2 SASEGT. CDR3 DNA sequence: TGTGCCAGCAGTGAGGGACAGGGGGCACCCATGAACACTGAAGCTTTCTTT. Amino acids: CASSEGQGAPMNTEAFF.

The chain joins TRBV7-6 to TRBJ2-7, with 9 bases lining up with TRBD1. The trim removed 6 bases at V and 1 base at J, leaving 4 bases unmatched. This CDR3 comprises 14 residues. Germline lookup yields CDR1 SGHVS and CDR2 FNYEAQ. The CDR3 protein is CASSPGTGSYEQYF. The CDR3 DNA follows: TGTGCCAGCAGTCCCGGGACAGGGTCCTACGAGCAGTACTTC.

The genes are TRBV20-1 and TRBJ2-1; maybe TRBD2 (6 bases). The CDR3 covers 12 residues. V was trimmed by 3 bases and J by 8 bases, leaving 11 bases between them. Germline V gene sequence: CDR1 DFQATT, CDR2 SNEGSKA (reference sequence). The DNA for the CDR3 is TGCAGTGCTAGTCTGACTAGTTATGAGCAGTTCTTC. It is translated as CSASLTSYEQFF.

The V call is TRBV5-1, the J call TRBJ1-5, with unresolved D. The CDR3 totals 15 residues. With 0 bases removed from V and 4 bases from J, the gap between germline ends came to 11 bases. Per the germline V gene, CDR1 is SGHRS and CDR2 is YFSETQ. The CDR3 DNA follows: TGCGCCAGCAGCTTGGACGGGCAGCCTAATCAGCCCCAGCATTTT. Residues: CASSLDGQPNQPQHF.

This chain links TRBV5-1 with TRBJ2-1; 11 positions agree with TRBD2. From germline, CDR1 is SGHRS and CDR2 YFSETQ. Trimming at V came to 1 base and at J to 11 bases, leaving 5 bases not matched to a gene. The CDR3 covers 14 residues. CDR3 in DNA: TGCGCCAGCAGCTTGACTAGCGGGAGCCCAAAGCAGTTCTTC. Translation: CASSLTSGSPKQFF.

V is TRBV11-3 and J is TRBJ2-1; TRBD2 agrees at 10 bases. The ends lost 4 bases at V and 2 bases at J; junction bases unmatched: 5. This CDR3 spans 16 amino acids. Germline lookup yields CDR1 SGHNT and CDR2 YENEEA. For the CDR3, the DNA is TGTGCCAGCAGCTCTAGCGGGAGACGTCCCTACAATGAGCAGTTCTTC. Translation gives CASSSSGRRPYNEQFF. Drawing the rest from reference TRBV11-3 and TRBJ2-1, the complete variable domain is EAGVVQSPRYKIIEKKQPVAFWCNPISGHNTLYWYLQNLGQGPELLIRYENEEAVDDSQLPKDRFSAERLKGVDSTLKIQPAELGDSAVYLCASSSSGRRPYNEQFFGPGTRLTVL.

V and J are TRBV20-1 and TRBJ1-2; 11 bases are a match to TRBD1. This CDR3 has 15 residues. Germline CDR1 is DFQATT and CDR2 is SNEGSKA (reference sequence). Trimming took 0 bases from V and 3 from J; bases not matched to a gene: 3. CDR3 bases: TGCAGTGCTAGAGATCCGGGACAGGGGGACTATGGCTACACCTTC. This gives the protein CSARDPGQGDYGYTF.

The gene calls are TRBV6-2 or TRBV6-3 and TRBJ2-3, with 13 bases aligning to TRBD2. The CDR3 has 15 amino acids. Germline CDR1 MNHEY, CDR2 SVGEGT. J gave up 2 bases and V 6 bases, and 2 bases lay outside the gene matches. The CDR3 spells CASRLAGGHTDTQYF. The CDR3 DNA is TGTGCCAGCAGACTAGCGGGAGGGCACACAGATACGCAGTATTTT.

This clonotype ranks as medium-sized. The chain carries TRBV18 and TRBJ1-4; the D gene is possibly TRBD1 (5 bases). Trimming pared 3 bases from V and 7 bases from J, leaving 9 bases between. Germline values: CDR1 KGHSH, CDR2 LQKENI. This CDR3 comprises 13 residues. The CDR3 spells CASSPQGGEKLFF. The CDR3 bases are TGTGCCAGCTCACCTCAGGGTGGTGAAAAACTGTTTTTT.

The chain combines TRBV6-2 or TRBV6-3 with TRBJ2-1; 7 bases map to TRBD2. The CDR3 sequence is 15 residues long. CDR1 is MNHEY and CDR2 is SVGEGT in the germline V gene. After removal of 0 bases from V and 8 bases from J, the junction contained 7 bases not matched to a gene. Here the CDR3 reads CASSYSGGGPYEQFF. The CDR3 DNA follows: TGTGCCAGCAGTTACTCGGGGGGAGGGCCTTATGAGCAGTTCTTC.

This clonotype was counted a few times. The chain couples TRBV27 to TRBJ1-5; D is unresolved. The germline V gene has CDR1 MNHEY and CDR2 SMNVEV (reference sequence). The CDR3 has 16 residues. The germline V and J ends were trimmed by 0 bases and 2 bases, with 11 bases remaining between them. CDR3 bases: TGTGCCAGCAGTTTATCGGGAGGGATTGGCAATCAGCCCCAGCATTTT. It encodes CASSLSGGIGNQPQHF.